This T cell receptor (beta chain) was identified in a study of cytomegalovirus exposure and HLA in healthy donors. Study results and limitations: Rare sequences made up most TCRs, while some public TCRs were found in many donors. Testing in vitro showed a few CMV-associated chains specific for CMV antigens. A later analysis by the authors found several of the most significant clusters apparently linked to common viral pathogens.

PCR primers comprised 60 Vbeta and 13 Jbeta primers. TCRdb's copy holds only in-frame clones and misses some; the assay was immunoSEQ multiplex PCR. The table lists 30,000 to 35,000 clones. Concerning this clone: The antigen remains undetermined.

This TCR derives from a woman aged 40 to 50 in good health and CMV-seropositive. Sequencing input: PBMCs.

As DNA, the CDR3 is TGTGCCAGCAGTTTAAATATCCCAGGATATCAAGAGACCCAGTACTTC. Translated: CASSLNIPGYQETQYF. This chain connects TRBV6-5 to TRBJ2-5; D is uncertain. Germline CDR1 is MNHEY and CDR2 is SVGAGI. The CDR3 runs 16 residues. The V gene lost 4 bases and the J gene lost 2 bases, with 17 bases spanning the gap.